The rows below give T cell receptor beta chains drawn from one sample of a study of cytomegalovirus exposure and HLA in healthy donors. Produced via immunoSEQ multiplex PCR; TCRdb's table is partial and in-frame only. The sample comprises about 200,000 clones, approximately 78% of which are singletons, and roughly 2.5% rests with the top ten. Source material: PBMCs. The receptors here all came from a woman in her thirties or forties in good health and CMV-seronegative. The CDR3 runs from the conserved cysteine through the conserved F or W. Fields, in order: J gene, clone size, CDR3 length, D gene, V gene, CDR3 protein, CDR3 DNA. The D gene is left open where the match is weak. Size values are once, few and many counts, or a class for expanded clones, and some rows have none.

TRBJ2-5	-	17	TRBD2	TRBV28	CASSLAAASGLQETQYF	TGTGCCAGCAGCCTGGCTGCGGCTAGCGGGCTCCAAGAGACCCAGTACTTC
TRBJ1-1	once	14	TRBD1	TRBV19	CASSMGQGATEAFF	TGTGCCAGTAGTATGGGACAGGGGGCGACTGAAGCTTTCTTT
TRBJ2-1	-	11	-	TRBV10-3	CAMASYNEQFF	TGTGCCATGGCCAGCTACAATGAGCAGTTCTTC
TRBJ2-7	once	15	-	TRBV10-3	CAIKLENTPSYEQYF	TGTGCCATCAAATTGGAGAACACCCCCTCCTACGAGCAGTACTTC
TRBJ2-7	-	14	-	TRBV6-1	CASSDKPSSYEQYF	TGTGCCAGCAGTGACAAGCCAAGCTCCTACGAGCAGTACTTC
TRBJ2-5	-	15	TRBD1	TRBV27	CASSQGQGNQETQYF	TGTGCCAGCAGCCAGGGACAGGGAAACCAAGAGACCCAGTACTTC
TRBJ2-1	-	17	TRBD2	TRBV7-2	CASRRIAGEGPYNEQFF	TGTGCCAGCAGGCGAATAGCGGGAGAGGGCCCCTACAATGAGCAGTTCTTC
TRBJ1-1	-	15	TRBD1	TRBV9	CASSSTTGSGTEAFF	TGTGCCAGCAGCTCGACGACAGGGTCGGGGACTGAAGCTTTCTTT
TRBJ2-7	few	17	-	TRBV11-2	CASRPLRGGPSSYEQYF	TGTGCCAGCAGACCACTTAGGGGGGGACCCTCCTCATACGAGCAGTACTTC
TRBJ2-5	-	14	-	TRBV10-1	CASSENSGPKTQYF	TGCGCCAGCAGTGAGAACTCAGGGCCAAAGACCCAGTACTTC
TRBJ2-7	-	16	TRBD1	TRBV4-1	CASSQDAETGGFEQYF	TGCGCCAGCAGCCAAGATGCAGAGACAGGGGGCTTCGAGCAGTACTTC
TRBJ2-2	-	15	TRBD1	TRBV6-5	CASRPQGAGTGELFF	TGTGCCAGCAGACCCCAGGGGGCAGGGACCGGGGAGCTGTTTTTT
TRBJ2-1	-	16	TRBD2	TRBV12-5	CASGLVLAGGPDEQFF	TGTGCTAGTGGTTTGGTATTGGCGGGAGGGCCGGATGAGCAGTTCTTC
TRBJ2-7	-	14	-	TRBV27	CASSLYGTGYEQYF	TGTGCCAGCAGTTTATATGGTACAGGCTACGAGCAGTACTTC
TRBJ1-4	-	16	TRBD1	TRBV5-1	CASRPGTGGRFEKLFF	TGCGCCAGCAGACCTGGGACAGGGGGGAGGTTTGAAAAACTGTTTTTT
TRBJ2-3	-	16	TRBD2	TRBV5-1	CASSTGTSSRTDTQYF	TGCGCCAGCAGCACTGGGACTAGTAGTCGGACAGATACGCAGTATTTT
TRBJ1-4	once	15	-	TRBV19	CASSLQVQASEKLFF	TGTGCCAGTAGCTTACAGGTTCAGGCCAGTGAAAAACTGTTTTTT
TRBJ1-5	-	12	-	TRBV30	CAWSIGGQPQHF	TGTGCCTGGAGTATCGGTGGTCAGCCCCAGCATTTT
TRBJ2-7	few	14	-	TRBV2	CASSAGTFGYEQYF	TGTGCCAGCAGCGCCGGGACTTTCGGGTACGAGCAGTACTTC
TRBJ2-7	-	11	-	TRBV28	CASSRLYEQYF	TGTGCCAGCAGTCGTTTATACGAGCAGTACTTC
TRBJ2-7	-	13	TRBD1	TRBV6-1	CASTPGQTYEQYF	TGTGCCAGCACTCCGGGACAGACCTACGAGCAGTACTTC
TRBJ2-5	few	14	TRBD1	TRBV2	CASSFSGGKETQYF	TGTGCCAGCAGTTTCTCAGGGGGCAAAGAGACCCAGTACTTC
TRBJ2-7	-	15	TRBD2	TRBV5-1	CASSLSAGVQYEQYF	TGCGCCAGCAGCTTGTCAGCGGGAGTGCAATACGAGCAGTACTTC
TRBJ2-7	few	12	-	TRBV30	CAWSRDSYEQYF	TGTGCCTGGAGTCGGGACTCCTACGAGCAGTACTTC
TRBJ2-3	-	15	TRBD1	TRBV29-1	CSVGTGPASTDTQYF	TGCAGCGTCGGGACAGGACCTGCTAGCACAGATACGCAGTATTTT
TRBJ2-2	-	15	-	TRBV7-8	CASSFYRVWTGELFF	TGTGCCAGCAGCTTTTACCGAGTCTGGACCGGGGAGCTGTTTTTT
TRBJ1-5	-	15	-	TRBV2	CASSPSGRGWQPQHF	TGTGCCAGCAGTCCCTCGGGCAGGGGTTGGCAGCCCCAGCATTTT
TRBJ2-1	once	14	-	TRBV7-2	CASAPGWGVDEQFF	TGTGCCAGCGCACCAGGGTGGGGTGTGGATGAGCAGTTCTTC
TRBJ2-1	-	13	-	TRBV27	CASSPGVYNEQFF	TGTGCCAGCAGCCCCGGGGTTTACAATGAGCAGTTCTTC
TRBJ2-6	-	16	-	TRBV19	CASSIVRGSGANVLTF	TGTGCCAGTAGTATAGTTAGGGGATCTGGGGCCAACGTCCTGACTTTC
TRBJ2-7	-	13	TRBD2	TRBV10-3	CATGLARPYEQYF	TGTGCCACCGGACTAGCGCGTCCCTACGAGCAGTACTTC
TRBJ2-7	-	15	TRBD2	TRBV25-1	CASLGSVAGFHEQYF	TGTGCCAGCCTAGGTTCAGTAGCGGGATTTCACGAGCAGTACTTC
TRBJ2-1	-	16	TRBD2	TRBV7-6	CASSRYSGSSYNEQFF	TGTGCCAGCAGCCGATATAGCGGGAGTTCTTACAATGAGCAGTTCTTC
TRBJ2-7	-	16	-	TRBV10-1	CASIPSLLADDCEQYF	TGCGCCAGCATTCCCTCCCTACTAGCAGACGACTGTGAGCAGTACTTC
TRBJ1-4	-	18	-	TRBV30	CAWSPTRFVGTPLEKLFF	TGTGCCTGGAGTCCCACCAGGTTCGTTGGGACTCCGCTCGAAAAACTGTTTTTT